The 21 T cell receptor beta chains reported below all come from one sample, sequenced in a study of blood T cell repertoires in COVID-19. Libraries were prepared by immunoSEQ multiplex PCR; TCRdb keeps only in-frame clonotypes and omits some of them. Among 70,000 to 90,000 clones listed, about 85% were seen once. Sequencing was carried out using peripheral blood. These receptors all come from a man aged 55 to 69 with acute or convalescent COVID-19.

This clone has more than one count but fewer than ten. The rearrangement links TRBV7-2 to TRBJ2-1; D may be TRBD2 (7 bases). Per germline, CDR1 SGHTA and CDR2 FQGNSA. V lost 0 bases to trimming and J lost 7 bases, with 10 bases between them. This CDR3 is built from 14 residues. The DNA of the CDR3 is TGTGCCAGCAGCTTAGCGAGGGGGGGGAATGAGCAGTTCTTC. This encodes CASSLARGGNEQFF.

This chain links TRBV24-1 with TRBJ2-3, with TRBD2 as a possible D gene (5 bases). CDR1 is KGHDR, CDR2 SFDVKD, per germline. CDR3 length: 20 residues. V was shortened by 7 bases and J by 0 bases, with 28 bases between the two germline ends. The CDR3 region has the DNA TGTGCCACCAGCCCCGGCTCAGCGGTTGTTCGTACTTTTAGCACAGATACGCAGTATTTT. Translated, it gives CATSPGSAVVRTFSTDTQYF.

The DNA of the CDR3 is TGCGCCAGCAGCCATCTTCACCAAGGGGGAAGAGGCGAAAAACTGTTTTTT. Translated: CASSHLHQGGRGEKLFF. The chain employs TRBV4-1 and TRBJ1-4; D might be TRBD1 (6 bases). Per germline, CDR1 MGHRA and CDR2 YSYEKL. The CDR3 spans 17 residues. The V and J ends lost 3 bases and 8 bases respectively, with 22 bases between them.

The table lists this clone with a count of one. This rearrangement joins TRBV18 to TRBJ1-1; 9 nucleotides agree with TRBD1. Germline V lookup: CDR1 KGHSH, CDR2 LQKENI. This CDR3 has 16 amino acids. J was trimmed by 1 base and V by 2 bases; bases with no gene match: 5. The CDR3 DNA is TGTGCCAGCTCACCAAGGCAGGGACAGGGGAACACTGAAGCTTTCTTT. Translated: CASSPRQGQGNTEAFF.

This clone was recorded once. The J gene is TRBJ2-5, the V gene TRBV5-1, with a tentative D call TRBD2 (5 bases). V gave up 0 bases and J gave up 5 bases, with 14 bases separating them. The germline V gene encodes CDR1 SGHRS and CDR2 YFSETQ. The CDR3 runs 15 residues. DNA of the CDR3: TGCGCCAGCAGCTTGGCCGCTAGCTCGCGGGAGACCCAGTACTTC. It translates to CASSLAASSRETQYF. Full variable domain (rest looked up from reference TRBV5-1 and TRBJ2-5): KAGVTQTPRYLIKTRGQQVTLSCSPISGHRSVSWYQQTPGQGLQFLFEYFSETQRNKGNFPGRFSGRQFSNSRSEMNVSTLELGDSALYLCASSLAASSRETQYFGPGTRLLVL.

The J gene is TRBJ1-5, the V gene TRBV6-1; D is ambiguous. Germline V CDR1 and CDR2: MNHNS, SASEGT. The CDR3 sequence is 14 residues long. V was pared by 1 base and J by 0 bases, with 4 bases between. The CDR3 DNA reads as TGTGCCAGCAGTGAAGATAATAGCAATCAGCCCCAGCATTTT. It is translated as CASSEDNSNQPQHF.

The chain carries TRBV3-1 (or the pseudogene TRBV3-2) and TRBJ1-1, with a weak D call TRBD1 (5 bases). Germline V lookup: CDR1 LGHDT, CDR2 YNNKEL (reference sequence). V was clipped by 4 bases and J by 11 bases, with 23 bases between them. This CDR3 is built from 15 residues. CDR3 sequence reads: CASSPQPIQGGRAFF. The CDR3 DNA follows: TGTGCCAGCAGCCCCCAACCCATCCAGGGCGGTAGGGCTTTCTTT.

To note about this clone: A junction end diverges from the germline sequence, so it may reflect a read error. This chain uses TRBV5-1 with TRBJ2-7, with 7 bases fitting TRBD2. The length of the CDR3 is 13 residues. In germline, CDR1 is SGHRS, CDR2 YFSETQ. Written as DNA, the CDR3 is TGCGCCAGCAGCTTGGTTGGGAGGGAAGAGCGGTACTTC. It is translated as CASSLVGREERYF.

This sequence joins TRBV1 and TRBJ1-5; the table calls TRBD1, which could not be checked here. TRBV1 constitutes a pseudogene. This CDR3 is built from 17 residues. CDR3 in DNA: TGCACCAGCAGCCAAGATCTTGCAGGGGCTAACAATCAGCCCCAGCATTTT. Amino acid sequence: CTSSQDLAGANNQPQHF.

This sequence joins TRBV2 and TRBJ2-2; TRBD2 aligns across 7 bases. The J segment lost 2 bases and the V segment lost 7 bases, leaving 4 bases of the junction unmatched. This CDR3 contains 14 residues. Per the germline V gene, CDR1 is SNHLY and CDR2 is FYNNEI. DNA of the CDR3: TGTGCCAGCAAGGCGGGAGATAACACCGGGGAGCTGTTTTTT. Translated: CASKAGDNTGELFF. Together with reference TRBV2 and TRBJ2-2, the CDR3 gives the full variable domain: EPEVTQTPSHQVTQMGQEVILRCVPISNHLYFYWYRQILGQKVEFLVSFYNNEISEKSEIFDDQFSVERPDGSNFTLKIRSTKLEDSAMYFCASKAGDNTGELFFGEGSRLTVL.

The chain has TRBV21-1 and TRBJ2-4; the D call in the table, TRBD1, was not verified against the DNA. TRBV21-1 has pseudogene status. CDR3 size: 16 residues. CDR3 loop: CASSKTGQGRGNIQYF. CDR3 DNA: TGTGCCAGCAGCAAAACGGGACAGGGGAGGGGAAACATTCAGTACTTC.

This sequence joins TRBV9 and TRBJ2-6; D gene uncertain. The CDR3 totals 13 residues. V was trimmed by 3 bases and J by 11 bases, leaving 12 bases between them. The germline CDR1 and CDR2 sequences are SGDLS and YYNGEE. The chain's CDR3 is CASSDLSGHVLTF. CDR3 nucleotides: TGTGCCAGCAGCGACCTTAGTGGTCACGTCCTGACTTTC. The full variable domain, rest sourced from reference TRBV9 and TRBJ2-6, is DSGVTQTPKHLITATGQRVTLRCSPRSGDLSVYWYQQSLDQGLQFLIQYYNGEERAKGNILERFSAQQFPDLHSELNLSSLELGDSALYFCASSDLSGHVLTFGAGSRLTVL.

The CDR3 sequence: CASSQGHSSGGVQETQYF. CDR3 coding DNA: TGTGCCAGCAGCCAAGGGCACTCTAGCGGGGGGGTTCAAGAGACCCAGTACTTC. The gene calls are TRBV4-2 and TRBJ2-5; TRBD2 matches at 12 bases. With 1 base clipped from V and 2 bases from J, the junction kept 8 bases outside the gene matches. Germline CDR1 is LGHNA and CDR2 is YNFKEQ. The CDR3 consists of 18 residues.

The chain couples TRBV6-6 to TRBJ2-3, with 8 bases lining up with TRBD1. After removal of 6 bases from V and 6 bases from J, the junction contained 11 bases not matched to a gene. The CDR3 sequence is 15 residues long. Germline CDR1 reads MNHNY; CDR2 reads SVGAGI (reference sequence). CDR3 bases: TGTGCCAGCAGCCTTGAGGGACAGGCTTGGGATACGCAGTATTTT. It encodes CASSLEGQAWDTQYF.

The V call is TRBV9, the J call TRBJ2-5, with D perhaps matching TRBD2 (6 bases). The CDR3 is 15 residues long. Germline-derived CDR1 and CDR2 are SGDLS and YYNGEE. Trimming shortened V by 2 bases and J by 1 base, and 12 bases separated the two germline ends. CDR3 loop: CASSVLGLSQETQYF. For the CDR3, the DNA is TGTGCCAGCAGCGTCTTGGGACTGAGCCAAGAGACCCAGTACTTC.

This rearrangement joins TRBV15 to TRBJ2-1, with D perhaps TRBD1 (5 bases). The CDR3 length is 14 residues. The ends were cut back, 7 bases at V and 0 bases at J, with 10 bases in the middle. Germline V gene lookup returns CDR1 LNHNV and CDR2 YYDKDF (reference sequence). The CDR3 region is CATNQGRSYNEQFF. The CDR3 nucleotides read TGTGCCACCAACCAGGGTCGCTCCTACAATGAGCAGTTCTTC.

The chain joins TRBV5-4 to TRBJ1-1; weak D call: TRBD1 (5 bases). Per germline, CDR1 SGHNT and CDR2 YYREEE (reference sequence). The ends were cut back, 3 bases at V and 3 bases at J, with 18 bases in the middle. The CDR3 contains 16 residues. The CDR3 loop is CASSSAGTTLDTEAFF. DNA for the CDR3: TGTGCCAGCAGCTCTGCCGGGACTACATTGGACACTGAAGCTTTCTTT.

V is TRBV7-2 and J is TRBJ1-2, with TRBD1 as a possible D gene (5 bases). The CDR3 extends over 13 amino acids. V lost 5 bases to trimming and J lost 8 bases, with 15 bases between them. CDR1 is SGHTA, CDR2 FQGNSA, per germline. CDR3 amino acids: CASSISQGGGYTF. The CDR3 DNA reads as TGTGCCAGCAGCATTTCTCAGGGTGGCGGCTACACCTTC.

The chain is built from TRBV7-2 and TRBJ2-3; TRBD2 agrees at 8 bases. The CDR3 is 14 residues long. CDR1 is SGHTA and CDR2 is FQGNSA in the germline V gene. V lost 5 bases, J lost 5 bases, and 6 bases stayed unmatched. The CDR3 region has the DNA TGTGCCAGCAGCCAACGGGGGGGTTTAGATACGCAGTATTTT. The encoded protein is CASSQRGGLDTQYF.

The chain couples TRBV4-1 to TRBJ2-3, with TRBD1 as a possible D gene (5 bases). V was pared by 6 bases and J by 0 bases, with 10 bases between. The CDR3 spans 14 residues. CDR1 is MGHRA and CDR2 is YSYEKL in the germline V gene. CDR3 loop: CASRRGRSTDTQYF. The CDR3 coding sequence is TGCGCCAGCAGAAGGGGCAGGAGCACAGATACGCAGTATTTT.

The chain carries TRBV5-1 and TRBJ2-7; 7 nucleotides match TRBD1. The CDR3 consists of 14 residues. Trimming cost V 3 bases and J 2 bases; bases outside gene matches: 5. Germline V gene data show CDR1 as SGHRS and CDR2 as YFSETQ. CDR3 coding DNA: TGCGCCAGCAGCTATCGACAGGGTCCCTACGAGCAGTACTTC. The encoded protein is CASSYRQGPYEQYF.